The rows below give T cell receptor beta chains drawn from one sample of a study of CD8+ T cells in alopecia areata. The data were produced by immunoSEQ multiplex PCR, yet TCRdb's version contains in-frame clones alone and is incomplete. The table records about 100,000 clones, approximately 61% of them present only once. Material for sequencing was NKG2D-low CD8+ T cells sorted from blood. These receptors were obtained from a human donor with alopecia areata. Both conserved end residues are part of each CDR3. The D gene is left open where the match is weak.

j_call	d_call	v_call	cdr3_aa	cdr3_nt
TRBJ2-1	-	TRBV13	CASSLEGFLPRNYNEQFF	TGTGCCAGCAGCTTAGAGGGTTTCCTTCCCAGGAACTACAATGAGCAGTTCTTC
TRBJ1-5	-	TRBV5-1	CASSLGSGHPNQPQHF	TGCGCCAGCAGCTTAGGATCAGGACATCCTAATCAGCCCCAGCATTTT
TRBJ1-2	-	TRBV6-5	CASSYRGPPSYGYTF	TGTGCCAGCAGTTACAGGGGCCCTCCCTCCTATGGCTACACCTTC
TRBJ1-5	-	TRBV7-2	CASSLAGYQPQHF	TGTGCCAGCAGCTTAGCGGGTTATCAGCCCCAGCATTTT
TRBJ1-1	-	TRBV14	CASSQETSTEAFF	TGTGCCAGCAGCCAAGAGACGTCCACTGAAGCTTTCTTT
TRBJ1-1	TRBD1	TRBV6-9	CARNPGQQNYRAEAFF	TGTGCCAGGAACCCGGGACAGCAAAACTATAGGGCTGAAGCTTTCTTT
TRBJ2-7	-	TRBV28	CASSGGRDEQYF	TGTGCCAGCAGTGGAGGTCGGGACGAGCAGTACTTC
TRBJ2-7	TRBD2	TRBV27	CASSLFVTSGTYEQYF	TGTGCCAGCAGTTTATTTGTGACTAGCGGGACCTACGAGCAGTACTTC
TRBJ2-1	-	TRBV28	CASSFDWNEQFF	TGTGCCAGCAGTTTCGATTGGAATGAGCAGTTCTTC
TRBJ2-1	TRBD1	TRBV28	CASSSPQGANEQFF	TGTGCCAGCAGTTCCCCACAGGGGGCCAATGAGCAGTTCTTC
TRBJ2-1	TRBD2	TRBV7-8	CASSLFGAGGYNEQFF	TGTGCCAGCAGCTTATTCGGGGCGGGAGGCTACAATGAGCAGTTCTTC